The 16 T cell receptor beta chains below were found in one sample sequenced in a study of T cell responses to AZD1222 COVID-19 vaccine. Libraries were prepared by immunoSEQ multiplex PCR; TCRdb keeps only in-frame clonotypes and omits some of them. The data show approximately 91,000 clones, under 95% seen once. The sample was peripheral blood, taken 28 days after the second AZD1222 dose. Source of these receptors: an adult who received the AZD1222 COVID-19 vaccine.

This chain uses TRBV15 with TRBJ1-2, with D possibly being TRBD1 (6 bases). Germline CDR1 LNHNV, CDR2 YYDKDF (reference sequence). CDR3 length: 15 residues. V dropped 0 bases and J dropped 7 bases, with 15 bases sitting between them. This CDR3 is CATSRDMVSGVGYTF. DNA of the CDR3: TGTGCCACCAGCAGAGATATGGTCTCAGGGGTTGGCTACACCTTC.

V and J are TRBV6-1 and TRBJ1-2; D ambiguous. Germline CDR1 reads MNHNS; CDR2 reads SASEGT. The V end lost 0 bases, the J end lost 4 bases, and 9 bases lay between the germline ends. The CDR3 has 14 residues. CDR3 nucleotides: TGTGCCAGCAGTGAAGCTTTGCCGGGCTATGGCTACACCTTC. The encoded protein is CASSEALPGYGYTF.

This rearrangement joins TRBV2 to TRBJ1-1; D unresolved. Germline-derived CDR1 and CDR2 are SNHLY and FYNNEI. Trimming stripped 5 bases from V and 8 bases from J, with 12 bases between. The CDR3 runs 12 residues. The CDR3 here is CASSLDVHEAFF. CDR3 sequence (DNA): TGTGCCAGCAGTCTCGACGTGCACGAAGCTTTCTTT.

The V gene is TRBV7-9, the J gene TRBJ2-3; the match to TRBD2 covers 12 bases. CDR1 and CDR2 from the germline V gene are SEHNR and FQNEAQ (reference sequence). V lost 5 bases to trimming and J lost 0 bases; unmatched junction nucleotides: 12. The length of the CDR3 is 19 residues. The CDR3 spells CASSSPTSGRHPSTDTQYF. The CDR3 DNA reads TGTGCCAGCAGCAGCCCCACTAGCGGGAGGCACCCTAGCACAGATACGCAGTATTTT. Full variable domain (remainder filled in from reference TRBV7-9 and TRBJ2-3): DTGVSQNPRHKITKRGQNVTFRCDPISEHNRLYWYRQTLGQGPEFLTYFQNEAQLEKSRLLSDRFSAERPKGSFSTLEIQRTEQGDSAMYLCASSSPTSGRHPSTDTQYFGPGTRLTVL.

V gene TRBV18 combines with J gene TRBJ2-3; TRBD2 matches at 7 bases. Germline CDR1 and CDR2: KGHSH and LQKENI. CDR3 size: 17 residues. J was trimmed by 1 base and V by 3 bases; bases with no gene match: 10. The CDR3 here is CASSPSTLAARTDTQYF. As DNA, the CDR3 is TGTGCCAGCTCACCCTCTACCCTAGCGGCTCGCACAGATACGCAGTATTTT.

V gene TRBV7-2 combines with J gene TRBJ1-3; D ambiguous. CDR3 size: 16 residues. Germline values: CDR1 SGHTA, CDR2 FQGNSA. V was trimmed by 1 base and J by 0 bases, leaving 10 bases between them. DNA for the CDR3: TGTGCCAGCAGCTTAGAAGGCGGGCGCTCTGGAAACACCATATATTTT. It translates to CASSLEGGRSGNTIYF.

This sequence joins TRBV19 and TRBJ2-1, with TRBD2 identical over 7 bases. Germline CDR1 LNHDA, CDR2 SQIVND (reference sequence). Trimming cost V 2 bases and J 2 bases; bases outside gene matches: 6. The CDR3 is 16 residues long. The CDR3 sequence: CASSIIAGATYNEQFF. DNA of the CDR3: TGTGCCAGTAGTATAATTGCGGGAGCCACCTACAATGAGCAGTTCTTC.

The V and J genes are TRBV7-9 and TRBJ1-3; D is ambiguous. The CDR3 length is 12 residues. The V gene's germline CDR1 is SEHNR and CDR2 FQNEAQ (reference sequence). Between the trimmed V and J ends, which lost 1 base and 4 bases, there was a span of 2 bases. As DNA, the CDR3 is TGTGCCAGCAGCTTAGGAGGAAACACCATATATTTT. Its protein is CASSLGGNTIYF.

The J gene is TRBJ1-4, the V gene TRBV28; tentatively, D is TRBD1 (6 bases). Germline V gene sequence: CDR1 MDHEN, CDR2 SYDVKM. Between the trimmed V and J ends, which lost 4 bases and 3 bases, there was a span of 9 bases. This CDR3 has 14 residues. The CDR3, as DNA: TGTGCCAGCAGTTCGGCAGGGGCTAATGAAAAACTGTTTTTT. Translated, it gives CASSSAGANEKLFF.

The V and J genes are TRBV24-1 and TRBJ2-1; D gene uncertain. From germline, CDR1 is KGHDR and CDR2 SFDVKD. Trimming removed 1 base from V and 6 bases from J, with 9 bases in between. The CDR3 is made up of 14 amino acids. The CDR3 is CATSDFAGRNEQFF. The DNA of the CDR3 is TGTGCCACCAGTGATTTTGCCGGGCGCAATGAGCAGTTCTTC.

The V call is TRBV5-1, the J call TRBJ2-1; 7 nucleotides match TRBD1. Germline lookup yields CDR1 SGHRS and CDR2 YFSETQ. This CDR3 has 16 amino acids. With V trimmed by 0 bases and J by 2 bases, 5 bases remained unmatched. The CDR3 DNA reads as TGCGCCAGCAGCTTGGGAGGGCAGGGGGCCTACAATGAGCAGTTCTTC. Residues: CASSLGGQGAYNEQFF.

The chain links TRBV2 to TRBJ2-7; D call uncertain. The CDR3 extends over 14 amino acids. CDR1 is SNHLY, CDR2 FYNNEI, per germline. V was shortened by 4 bases and J by 4 bases, with 14 bases between the two germline ends. CDR3 region: CASSARAQEYEQYF. CDR3 sequence (DNA): TGTGCCAGCAGTGCTCGGGCCCAGGAGTACGAGCAGTACTTC.

CDR3 DNA sequence: TGTGCCAGCAGTTACTCAGGGACGAGGCAGTGGACTGAAGCTTTCTTT. Amino acids: CASSYSGTRQWTEAFF. The chain has TRBV6-5 and TRBJ1-1; weak D call: TRBD1 (5 bases). Trimming removed 0 bases from V and 5 bases from J, with 16 bases in between. CDR1 MNHEY and CDR2 SVGAGI come from the germline V gene. The CDR3 is 16 residues long.

V and J are TRBV7-9 and TRBJ1-2; D gene uncertain. The CDR3 has 14 residues. Between the trimmed V and J ends, which lost 3 bases and 5 bases, there was a span of 13 bases. Germline CDR1 is SEHNR and CDR2 is FQNEAQ (reference sequence). In DNA, the CDR3 is TGTGCCAGCAGCTTTTCCAGCGGGCGGTATGGCTACACCTTC. This codes for CASSFSSGRYGYTF.

This sequence joins TRBV2 and TRBJ1-1; D is ambiguous. The V end was cut by 6 bases, the J end by 6 bases, with 17 bases between. The CDR3 loop spans 14 amino acids. Germline lookup yields CDR1 SNHLY and CDR2 FYNNEI. The CDR3 loop is CASRGLGSVAEAFF. CDR3 bases: TGTGCCAGCAGGGGGTTGGGGTCGGTGGCTGAAGCTTTCTTT.

The rearrangement joins TRBV11-2 to TRBJ2-7; D unclear. Trimming took off 3 bases at V and 2 bases at J, with 8 bases between the two ends. The CDR3 runs to 13 residues. CDR1 SGHAT and CDR2 FQNNGV come from the germline V gene. CDR3 loop: CASSLGGPYEQYF. The CDR3 DNA is TGTGCCAGCAGCTTGGGCGGTCCCTACGAGCAGTACTTC. The full variable domain, rest sourced from reference TRBV11-2 and TRBJ2-7, is EAGVAQSPRYKIIEKRQSVAFWCNPISGHATLYWYQQILGQGPKLLIQFQNNGVVDDSQLPKDRFSAERLKGVDSTLKIQPAKLEDSAVYLCASSLGGPYEQYFGPGTRLTVT.